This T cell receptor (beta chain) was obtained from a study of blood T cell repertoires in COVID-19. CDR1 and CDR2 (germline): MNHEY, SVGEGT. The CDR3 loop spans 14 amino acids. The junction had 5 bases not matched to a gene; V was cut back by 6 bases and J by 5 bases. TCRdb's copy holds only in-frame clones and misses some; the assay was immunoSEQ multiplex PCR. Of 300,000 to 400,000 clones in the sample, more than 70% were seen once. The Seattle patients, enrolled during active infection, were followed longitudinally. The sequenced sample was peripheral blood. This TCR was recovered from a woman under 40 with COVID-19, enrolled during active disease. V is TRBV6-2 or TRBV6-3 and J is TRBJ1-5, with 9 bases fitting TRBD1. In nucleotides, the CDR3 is TGTGCCAGCAGCCAGGGACAGGGATATCAGCCCCAGCATTTT. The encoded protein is CASSQGQGYQPQHF.